The 2 T cell receptor beta chains reported below all come from one sample, sequenced in a study of blood T cells in healthy people across ages. Together with a sample-barcoded 5' primer, a J-beta primer mix was included in a second PCR lasting roughly 6 to 12 cycles. MiXCR, applied by TCRdb to the 5' RACE reads, yields one record per CDR3 protein. This table has around 1,100,000 distinct CDR3 sequences, around two fifths appearing once. Sequencing was done on a sample of blood. Receptor source: a man aged 18 to 30 in good health.

There are a few counts of this clonotype. The genes are TRBV20-1 and TRBJ2-2; TRBD2 matches at 7 bases. The CDR3 has 15 amino acids. Germline V CDR1 and CDR2: DFQATT, SNEGSKA (reference sequence). V lost 5 bases, J lost 5 bases, and 11 bases stayed unmatched. CDR3 nucleotide sequence: TGCAGTGCTGAGCGGGGAGGAGGTCGGACCGGGGAGCTGTTTTTT. The encoded protein is CSAERGGGRTGELFF.

This clonotype was recorded a few times. The V gene is TRBV6-6, the J gene TRBJ1-3, with D possibly matching TRBD1 (5 bases). The CDR3 consists of 14 residues. Germline V CDR1 and CDR2: MNHNY, SVGAGI (reference sequence). Trimming removed 6 bases from V and 3 bases from J, with 12 bases in between. CDR3 residues: CASSAQGFGNTIYF. The DNA of the CDR3 is TGTGCCAGCAGCGCTCAGGGTTTTGGAAACACCATATATTTT.